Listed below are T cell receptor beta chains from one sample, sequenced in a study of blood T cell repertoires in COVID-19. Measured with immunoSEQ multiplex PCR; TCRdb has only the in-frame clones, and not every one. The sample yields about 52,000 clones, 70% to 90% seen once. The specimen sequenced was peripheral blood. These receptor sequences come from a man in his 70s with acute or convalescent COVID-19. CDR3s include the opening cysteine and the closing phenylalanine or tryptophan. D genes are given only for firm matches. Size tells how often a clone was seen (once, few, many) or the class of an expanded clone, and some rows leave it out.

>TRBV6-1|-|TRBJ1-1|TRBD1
CASSETQGGRTEAFF
TGTGCCAGCAGTGAAACACAGGGGGGGCGGACTGAAGCTTTCTTT
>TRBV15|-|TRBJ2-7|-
CATSRGGVTYEQYF
TGTGCCACCAGCAGGGGGGGTGTAACCTACGAGCAGTACTTC
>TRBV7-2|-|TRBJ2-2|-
CASSLNRERAGELFF
TGTGCCAGCAGCTTAAACAGGGAGAGGGCCGGGGAGCTGTTTTTT
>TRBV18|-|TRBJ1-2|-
CASSALDSKANYGYTF
TGTGCCAGCTCAGCACTGGACAGCAAAGCTAACTATGGCTACACCTTC
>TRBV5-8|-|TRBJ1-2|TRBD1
CASSPFPQLQGYYGYTF
TGTGCCAGCAGCCCTTTTCCCCAATTACAGGGGTATTATGGCTACACCTTC
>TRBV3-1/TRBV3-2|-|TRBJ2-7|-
CASASYGKQPYEQYF
TGTGCCAGTGCCTCTTACGGGAAACAACCCTACGAGCAGTACTTC
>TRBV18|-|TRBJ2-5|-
CASSPSEETQYF
TGTGCCAGCTCACCATCGGAAGAGACCCAGTACTTC
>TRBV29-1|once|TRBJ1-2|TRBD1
CSGDRTGWDGYTF
TGCAGCGGCGACAGGACAGGGTGGGATGGCTACACCTTC
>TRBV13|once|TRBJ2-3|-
CASSSIAGTDTQYF
TGTGCCAGCAGTTCAATAGCGGGCACAGATACGCAGTATTTT
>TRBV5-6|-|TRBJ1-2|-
CASSLDSRYGYTF
TGTGCCAGCAGCTTAGACAGTCGCTATGGCTACACCTTC
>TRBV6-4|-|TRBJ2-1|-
CASSDSRGYNEQFF
TGTGCCAGCAGTGACTCTAGGGGATACAATGAGCAGTTCTTC
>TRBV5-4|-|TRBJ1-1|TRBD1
CASSLRPPGQGVWGVTEAFF
TGTGCCAGCAGCTTGCGTCCGCCGGGACAGGGGGTATGGGGGGTCACTGAAGCTTTCTTT
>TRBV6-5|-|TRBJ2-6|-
CASTPGFAGANVLTF
TGTGCCAGCACCCCCGGGTTCGCTGGGGCCAACGTCCTGACTTTC
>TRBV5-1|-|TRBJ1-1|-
CASSPDSSTEAFF
TGCGCCAGCAGCCCGGACAGTTCCACTGAAGCTTTCTTT
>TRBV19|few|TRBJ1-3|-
CASSIGRGYSGNTIYF
TGTGCCAGTAGTATCGGGAGGGGATATTCTGGAAACACCATATATTTT
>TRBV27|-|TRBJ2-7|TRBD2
CASSTRTSGRVFYEQYF
TGTGCCAGCAGTACCCGGACTAGCGGGAGGGTTTTTTACGAGCAGTACTTC
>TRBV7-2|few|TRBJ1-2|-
CASSLEDKRVNYGYTF
TGTGCCAGCAGCTTAGAGGATAAGCGGGTAAACTATGGCTACACCTTC
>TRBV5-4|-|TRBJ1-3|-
CASSSRTAGNTIYF
TGTGCCAGCAGCTCACGGACAGCTGGAAACACCATATATTTT
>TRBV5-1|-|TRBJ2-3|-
CASSTADTQYF
TGCGCCAGCAGCACAGCAGATACGCAGTATTTT
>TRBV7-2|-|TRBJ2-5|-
CASSQIGETQYF
TGTGCCAGCAGCCAGATTGGAGAGACCCAGTACTTC
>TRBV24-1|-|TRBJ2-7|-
CATRVCGPGQSYEQYF
TGTGCCACCAGAGTATGTGGGCCCGGTCAAAGCTACGAGCAGTACTTC
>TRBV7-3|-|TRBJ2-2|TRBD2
CASSPGGTGELFF
TGTGCCAGCAGCCCCGGGGGGACCGGGGAGCTGTTTTTT
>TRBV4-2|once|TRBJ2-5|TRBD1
CASSLPGQGDLQTQYF
TGTGCCAGCAGCCTCCCCGGGCAGGGGGACCTCCAGACCCAGTACTTC
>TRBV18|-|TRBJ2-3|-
CASSLPGSDTQYF
TGTGCCAGCTCCCTCCCAGGGTCAGATACGCAGTATTTT
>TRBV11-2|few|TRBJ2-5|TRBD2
CASSLGTSGGSETQYF
TGTGCCAGCAGCTTAGGGACTAGCGGGGGGTCGGAGACCCAGTACTTC
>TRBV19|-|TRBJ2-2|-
CASSLRPQGTGELFF
TGTGCCAGTAGTCTACGTCCACAGGGAACCGGGGAGCTGTTTTTT
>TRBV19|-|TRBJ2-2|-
CASRLSRSGELFF
TGTGCCAGTAGACTATCCCGGTCCGGGGAGCTGTTTTTT
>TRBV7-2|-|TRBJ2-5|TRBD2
CASSYVGTSAQETQYF
TGTGCCAGCAGTTATGTTGGGACTAGCGCGCAAGAGACCCAGTACTTC
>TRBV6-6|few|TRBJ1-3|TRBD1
CASSLRINSGTATSGNTIYF
TGTGCCAGCAGCCTACGAATTAACTCCGGGACAGCCACCTCTGGAAACACCATATATTTT
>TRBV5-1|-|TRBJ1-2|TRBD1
CASSLVYRGRDGGYTF
TGCGCCAGCAGCTTGGTGTACAGGGGGCGGGATGGCGGCTACACCTTC
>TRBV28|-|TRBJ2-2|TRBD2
CASSSVKTSGRVVELFF
TGTGCCAGCAGTTCCGTTAAGACTAGCGGGAGGGTGGTGGAGCTGTTTTTT
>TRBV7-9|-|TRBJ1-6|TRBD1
CASSVPGQGTPLHF
TGTGCCAGCAGCGTCCCGGGACAGGGAACACCCCTCCACTTT
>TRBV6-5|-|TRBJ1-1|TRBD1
CASRRDRLSNTEAFF
TGTGCCAGCAGGAGGGACAGACTATCGAACACTGAAGCTTTCTTT
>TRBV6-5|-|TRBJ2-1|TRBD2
CASSSSGRRNEQFF
TGTGCCAGCAGTTCTAGCGGGAGAAGGAATGAGCAGTTCTTC
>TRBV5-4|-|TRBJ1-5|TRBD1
CASSLGGTGHNQPQHF
TGTGCCAGCAGCTTGGGAGGGACAGGGCACAATCAGCCCCAGCATTTT
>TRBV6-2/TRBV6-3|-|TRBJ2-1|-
CASSYQGLSSYNEQFF
TGTGCCAGCAGTTACCAGGGCCTGAGCTCCTACAATGAGCAGTTCTTC
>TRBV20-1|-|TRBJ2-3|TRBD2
CSASKTAAGGSTDTQYF
TGCAGTGCTAGTAAAACGGCTGCGGGAGGGAGCACAGATACGCAGTATTTT
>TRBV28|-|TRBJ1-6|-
CASSFLDSHRFRSPLHF
TGTGCCAGCAGTTTCCTTGACAGCCATAGATTCCGGTCACCCCTCCACTTT
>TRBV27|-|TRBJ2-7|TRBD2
CASSFRPVAGLNEQYF
TGTGCCAGCAGTTTCCGACCGGTAGCGGGCCTCAACGAGCAGTACTTC
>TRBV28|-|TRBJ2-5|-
CASSVQGRETQYF
TGTGCCAGCAGTGTACAGGGCCGAGAGACCCAGTACTTC
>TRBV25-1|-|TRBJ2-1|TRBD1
CASSEYRTGFSEQFF
TGTGCCAGCAGTGAGTACAGGACAGGGTTCAGTGAGCAGTTCTTC
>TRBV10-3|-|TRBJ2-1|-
CAISEPGADEQFF
TGTGCCATCAGTGAGCCTGGGGCGGATGAGCAGTTCTTC
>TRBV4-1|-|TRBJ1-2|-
CASSRGELRYGYTF
TGCGCCAGCAGCCGGGGGGAATTGCGGTATGGCTACACCTTC
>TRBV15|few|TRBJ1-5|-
CATSNSGQPQHF
TGTGCCACCAGCAATTCCGGTCAGCCCCAGCATTTT
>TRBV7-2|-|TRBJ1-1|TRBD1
CASSMGQGALGTEAFF
TGTGCCAGCAGCATGGGACAGGGGGCGCTGGGGACTGAAGCTTTCTTT
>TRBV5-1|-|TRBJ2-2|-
CASSSDTGMGELFF
TGCGCCAGCAGCTCGGACACTGGTATGGGGGAGCTGTTTTTT
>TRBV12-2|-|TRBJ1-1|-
CASRLRTAEKNTEAFF
TGTGCAAGTCGCCTACGGACAGCCGAAAAGAACACTGAAGCTTTCTTT